This T cell receptor (beta chain) was sequenced during a study of cytomegalovirus exposure and HLA in healthy donors. Study-level results: The study had only CMV serostatus as immune exposure information.

All the people who gave samples were healthy bone marrow donors. Germline-derived CDR1 and CDR2 are SGHKS and YYEKEE (reference sequence). The J segment lost 4 bases and the V segment lost 3 bases, leaving 3 bases of the junction unmatched. This CDR3 spans 13 amino acids. The PCR made use of 60 Vbeta and 13 Jbeta primers. Sequencing used immunoSEQ multiplex PCR; TCRdb keeps in-frame clones, though not all of them. The data hold about 130,000 clones, with approximately 82% observed a single time. Regarding this clone: Antigen: not known.

Input material: PBMCs. The genes are TRBV5-5 and TRBJ2-5; 7 bases map to TRBD1. The TCR comes from a man over 45 in good health and CMV-seronegative. The CDR3 DNA is TGTGCCAGCAGCTCCTACAGGGGAGAGACCCAGTACTTC. This codes for CASSSYRGETQYF.